The 30 T cell receptor beta chains below all came from one sample that was sequenced in a study of blood T cell repertoires in COVID-19. Sequencing used immunoSEQ multiplex PCR; TCRdb keeps in-frame clones, though not all of them. The sample includes around 260,000 clones, about 85% of them seen just once. Sequencing used peripheral blood. These TCRs come from a human donor in a cohort sampled during active COVID-19.

The J gene is TRBJ1-4, the V gene TRBV6-5; no firm D call. Trimming stripped 3 bases from V and 7 bases from J, with 9 bases between. The germline V gene encodes CDR1 MNHEY and CDR2 SVGAGI. This CDR3 spans 13 amino acids. For the CDR3, the DNA is TGTGCCAGCAGTTATGATCCCGGTGAAAAACTGTTTTTT. Its translation is CASSYDPGEKLFF.

The chain uses TRBV13 and TRBJ2-5, with D possibly matching TRBD1 (6 bases). Germline CDR1 PRHDT, CDR2 FYEKMQ (reference sequence). The CDR3 is made up of 15 amino acids. Trimming shortened V by 2 bases and J by 5 bases, and 15 bases separated the two germline ends. CDR3 sequence (DNA): TGTGCCAGCAGCTTATACAGGGTTGGGGTTGAGACCCAGTACTTC. Translated, it gives CASSLYRVGVETQYF.

The gene calls are TRBV7-9 and TRBJ2-5, with TRBD2 matching over 12 bases. The CDR3 runs 16 residues. Trimming at V came to 8 bases and at J to 5 bases, leaving 12 bases not matched to a gene. CDR1 and CDR2 (germline): SEHNR, FQNEAQ (reference sequence). The CDR3 spells CASESSGRGRFETQYF. CDR3 coding DNA: TGTGCCAGCGAGTCTAGCGGGAGGGGTCGATTTGAGACCCAGTACTTC.

This clone was seen only a few times. This sequence joins TRBV23-1 and TRBJ1-2, with 10 bases that match TRBD1. TRBV23-1 is an ORF, with its function uncertain. V lost 8 bases to trimming and J lost 2 bases; unmatched junction nucleotides: 2. This CDR3 is 13 amino acids long. The chain's CDR3 is CASGTGDNYGYTF. In DNA, the CDR3 is TGCGCCAGCGGGACAGGGGACAACTATGGCTACACCTTC.

The V call is TRBV7-9, the J call TRBJ1-4; 7 bases align to TRBD1. Germline CDR1 SEHNR, CDR2 FQNEAQ (reference sequence). The CDR3 contains 16 residues. V lost 3 bases to trimming and J lost 0 bases; unmatched junction nucleotides: 4. The CDR3 coding sequence is TGTGCCAGCAGCTTGGACAGGTCCACAACTAATGAAAAACTGTTTTTT. This translates into CASSLDRSTTNEKLFF.

The rearrangement uses TRBV19 and TRBJ1-5; 7 positions match TRBD1. V was clipped by 3 bases and J by 3 bases; unmatched bases: 2. This CDR3 is built from 14 residues. The germline V gene has CDR1 LNHDA and CDR2 SQIVND (reference sequence). The DNA for the CDR3 is TGTGCCAGTAGTATGGGGACAGTCAATCAGCCCCAGCATTTT. This sequence encodes CASSMGTVNQPQHF.

The V and J genes are TRBV5-1 and TRBJ2-3, with a possible D match to TRBD2 (6 bases). Trimming pared 5 bases from V and 1 base from J, leaving 11 bases between. CDR1 is SGHRS, CDR2 YFSETQ, per germline. The CDR3 is made up of 14 amino acids. This CDR3 is CASSSGLRTDTQYF. The CDR3 DNA is TGCGCCAGCAGTTCGGGACTTCGCACAGATACGCAGTATTTT. The whole variable domain, filled in from reference TRBV5-1 and TRBJ2-3, reads KAGVTQTPRYLIKTRGQQVTLSCSPISGHRSVSWYQQTPGQGLQFLFEYFSETQRNKGNFPGRFSGRQFSNSRSEMNVSTLELGDSALYLCASSSGLRTDTQYFGPGTRLTVL.

This chain joins TRBV6-5 and TRBJ2-7; 8 bases are a match to TRBD1. The CDR3 runs to 13 residues. The germline gives CDR1 MNHEY, CDR2 SVGAGI. The trim removed 6 bases at V and 3 bases at J, leaving 4 bases unmatched. The CDR3 region is CASSRDRHYEQYF. CDR3 sequence (DNA): TGTGCCAGCAGCCGGGACAGGCACTACGAGCAGTACTTC.

A word on this clone: A read error may produce the germline difference seen at one junction end. The chain recombines TRBV6-1 with TRBJ2-7; D gene uncertain. CDR1 MNHNS and CDR2 SASEGT come from the germline V gene. The CDR3 length is 12 residues. This CDR3 reads CASSEALLGKNF. The CDR3, as DNA: TGTGCCAGCAGTGAAGCTCTTCTGGGCAAAAACTTC.

The CDR3 coding sequence is TGTGCCAGCAGCTTGAGGATCCGACAGGGGTCAAATCAGCCCCAGCATTTT. Translation gives CASSLRIRQGSNQPQHF. The chain has TRBV5-6 and TRBJ1-5; 8 nucleotides match TRBD1. CDR1 is SGHDT, CDR2 YYEEEE, per germline. The CDR3 covers 17 residues. V trimming: 1 base; J trimming: 4 bases; junction bases outside the gene matches: 10.

The rearrangement joins TRBV5-4 to TRBJ1-1, with D possibly being TRBD1 (5 bases). Trimming stripped 2 bases from V and 6 bases from J, with 8 bases between. This CDR3 is built from 12 residues. Germline-derived CDR1 and CDR2 are SGHNT and YYREEE (reference sequence). CDR3 amino acids: CASSFLGAEAFF. CDR3 in DNA: TGTGCCAGCAGCTTTTTAGGGGCTGAAGCTTTCTTT. Complete variable domain (other parts from reference TRBV5-4 and TRBJ1-1): ETGVTQSPTHLIKTRGQQVTLRCSSQSGHNTVSWYQQALGQGPQFIFQYYREEENGRGNFPPRFSGLQFPNYSSELNVNALELDDSALYLCASSFLGAEAFFGQGTRLTVV.

This sequence joins TRBV11-2 and TRBJ1-3; no definite D call. From germline, CDR1 is SGHAT and CDR2 FQNNGV. CDR3 length: 14 amino acids. V dropped 5 bases and J dropped 0 bases, with 8 bases sitting between them. CDR3 in amino acids: CASSVGSSGNTIYF. The DNA of the CDR3 is TGTGCCAGCAGCGTCGGTAGCTCTGGAAACACCATATATTTT.

The gene calls are TRBV28 and TRBJ1-2, with a tentative D call TRBD1 (6 bases). The CDR3 spans 12 residues. CDR1 and CDR2 from the germline V gene are MDHEN and SYDVKM. V lost 8 bases, J lost 5 bases, and 12 bases lay in between. CDR3 nucleotides: TGTGCCAGCTTTTCACAGGGATATGGCTACACCTTC. It specifies CASFSQGYGYTF.

This clone was seen more than once but under ten times. This chain uses TRBV9 with TRBJ2-1; no clear D gene. The CDR3 extends over 14 amino acids. Trimming removed 4 bases at V and 7 bases at J, with 15 bases between. Germline V lookup: CDR1 SGDLS, CDR2 YYNGEE. This CDR3 reads CASSLTPYTNEQFF. CDR3 coding DNA: TGTGCCAGCAGCCTTACCCCCTATACGAATGAGCAGTTCTTC.

This clone has a handful of counts. The chain combines TRBV28 with TRBJ1-2; D is uncertain. Germline CDR1 reads MDHEN; CDR2 reads SYDVKM. V was cut by 8 bases and J by 7 bases, with 11 bases left in between. The CDR3 is 11 amino acids. The CDR3 DNA reads TGTGCCAGCCAAGGGAGAAGTGGCTACACCTTC. Translation: CASQGRSGYTF.

This sequence joins TRBV19 and TRBJ2-7, with a possible D match to TRBD1 (5 bases). V gave up 5 bases and J gave up 2 bases, with 13 bases separating them. The CDR3 has 14 residues. Germline CDR1 reads LNHDA; CDR2 reads SQIVND (reference sequence). CDR3 loop: CASSLQQGPYEQYF. For the CDR3, the DNA is TGTGCCAGTAGTCTCCAGCAGGGTCCCTACGAGCAGTACTTC.

The CDR3 nucleotides are TGTGCTAGTGGTTCCTCCGGGACAGGGGGCTTGGCGATTGGAAACACCATATATTTT. It codes for CASGSSGTGGLAIGNTIYF. This chain uses TRBV12-5 with TRBJ1-3; the match to TRBD1 covers 12 bases. The CDR3 runs to 19 residues. Losses at the gene ends were 4 bases for V and 3 bases for J; bases not matched to a gene: 13. Germline V gene sequence: CDR1 LGHNT, CDR2 FRNRAP.

The V gene is TRBV7-2, the J gene TRBJ2-5; D is unclear. Germline CDR1 and CDR2: SGHTA and FQGNSA. The V and J ends lost 4 bases and 3 bases respectively, with 12 bases between them. The length of the CDR3 is 14 residues. CDR3 residues: CASSSRLSKETQYF. The DNA for the CDR3 is TGTGCCAGCAGCTCCCGCCTGAGCAAAGAGACCCAGTACTTC.

The V call is TRBV7-9, the J call TRBJ2-3, with D possibly matching TRBD2 (6 bases). V lost 5 bases to trimming and J lost 3 bases, with 15 bases between them. From germline, CDR1 is SEHNR and CDR2 FQNEAQ (reference sequence). The CDR3 covers 15 residues. The chain's CDR3 is CASSTLRGGTDTQYF. The DNA of the CDR3 is TGTGCCAGCAGCACCCTGCGGGGTGGGACAGATACGCAGTATTTT.

This clone was detected only a few times. The chain recombines TRBV19 with TRBJ2-1; TRBD2 matches 11 bases. CDR1 is LNHDA, CDR2 SQIVND, per germline (reference sequence). This CDR3 is 15 amino acids long. V was clipped by 3 bases and J by 7 bases; unmatched bases: 5. The CDR3 here is CASSMVASGRNEQFF. For the CDR3, the DNA is TGTGCCAGTAGTATGGTGGCTAGCGGGAGGAATGAGCAGTTCTTC.

The CDR3 region is CASSYGGRADNEQFF. In DNA, the CDR3 is TGTGCCAGCAGTTACGGCGGGAGGGCGGACAATGAGCAGTTCTTC. This sequence joins TRBV6-5 and TRBJ2-1; 9 nucleotides match TRBD2. The CDR3 sequence is 15 residues long. The V gene end was trimmed by 2 bases and the J gene end by 5 bases; junction bases not matched to a gene: 4. Germline CDR1 is MNHEY and CDR2 is SVGAGI.

This rearrangement joins TRBV6-5 to TRBJ2-1, with D possibly being TRBD2 (5 bases). V gave up 2 bases and J gave up 10 bases, with 6 bases separating them. This CDR3 region has 11 residues. Per germline, CDR1 MNHEY and CDR2 SVGAGI. The CDR3 DNA sequence: TGTGCCAGCAGTTACGAGCGGGAGCAGTTCTTC. Translating it yields CASSYEREQFF.

CDR3 sequence reads: CATVGGGGSNTEAFF. CDR3 coding DNA: TGTGCCACAGTCGGGGGGGGAGGGTCTAACACTGAAGCTTTCTTT. The chain carries TRBV6-5 and TRBJ1-1; D is perhaps TRBD1 (5 bases). V dropped 10 bases and J dropped 2 bases, with 20 bases sitting between them. In germline, CDR1 is MNHEY, CDR2 SVGAGI. The CDR3 runs to 15 residues.

This chain joins TRBV7-9 and TRBJ2-2, with D possibly TRBD1 on 5 matching bases. The ends were cut back, 3 bases at V and 5 bases at J, with 16 bases in the middle. Germline V gives CDR1 SEHNR, CDR2 FQNEAQ (reference sequence). The CDR3 totals 16 residues. The CDR3 coding sequence is TGTGCCAGCAGCTTCGGGCAGGGTGTGAGAACCGGGGAGCTGTTTTTT. Translation gives CASSFGQGVRTGELFF.

In nucleotides, the CDR3 is TGTGCCAGCAGCCCAGCAGGGACAGGAGCGAATGAGCAGTTCTTC. Encoded protein: CASSPAGTGANEQFF. V and J are TRBV28 and TRBJ2-1, with 8 bases aligning to TRBD1. Germline loops: CDR1 MDHEN, CDR2 SYDVKM. Losses at the gene ends were 6 bases for V and 7 bases for J; bases not matched to a gene: 11. The CDR3 totals 15 residues. Filled out from reference TRBV28 and TRBJ2-1, the complete variable domain reads DVKVTQSSRYLVKRTGEKVFLECVQDMDHENMFWYRQDPGLGLRLIYFSYDVKMKEKGDIPEGYSVSREKKERFSLILESASTNQTSMYLCASSPAGTGANEQFFGPGTRLTVL.

The CDR3 DNA reads TGTGCCAGCAGTTTGAGACAGGGGGGCGGCTACACCTTC. Protein sequence: CASSLRQGGGYTF. The V call is TRBV12-3 or TRBV12-4, the J call TRBJ1-2, with 9 bases aligning to TRBD1. This CDR3 contains 13 residues. Trimming cost V 3 bases and J 8 bases; bases outside gene matches: 4.

This chain links TRBV6-5 with TRBJ2-1; weak D call: TRBD2 (6 bases). The germline V and J ends were trimmed by 6 bases and 8 bases, with 14 bases remaining between them. The CDR3 has 13 residues. Germline V gene lookup returns CDR1 MNHEY and CDR2 SVGAGI. The CDR3 DNA is TGTGCCAGCAGACGACTAGATGAGGATGAGCAGTTCTTC. Amino acid sequence: CASRRLDEDEQFF.

In nucleotides, the CDR3 is TGTGCCAGCAACCCGGGACAAGACTATGGCTACACCTTC. Translation: CASNPGQDYGYTF. The chain has TRBV6-6 and TRBJ1-2; tentatively, D is TRBD1 (6 bases). Per germline, CDR1 MNHNY and CDR2 SVGAGI (reference sequence). There are 13 residues in the CDR3. Trimming cost V 7 bases and J 3 bases, with 12 bases left between them.

This clone was counted a single time. The chain carries TRBV2 and TRBJ2-1; D perhaps matches TRBD1 (6 bases). The CDR3 covers 16 residues. Germline V gene lookup returns CDR1 SNHLY and CDR2 FYNNEI. V dropped 6 bases and J dropped 0 bases, with 15 bases sitting between them. CDR3 amino acids: CASRGDTPSSYNEQFF. The CDR3 nucleotides are TGTGCCAGCAGAGGGGACACACCTAGCTCCTACAATGAGCAGTTCTTC.

The V and J genes are TRBV15 and TRBJ2-1; D call uncertain. The length of the CDR3 is 15 residues. Germline CDR1 reads LNHNV; CDR2 reads YYDKDF (reference sequence). V shed 0 bases and J shed 1 base, with 7 bases lying between them. Here the CDR3 DNA reads TGTGCCACCAGCAGAGATCGGAGTTCCTACAATGAGCAGTTCTTC. Amino acids: CATSRDRSSYNEQFF.